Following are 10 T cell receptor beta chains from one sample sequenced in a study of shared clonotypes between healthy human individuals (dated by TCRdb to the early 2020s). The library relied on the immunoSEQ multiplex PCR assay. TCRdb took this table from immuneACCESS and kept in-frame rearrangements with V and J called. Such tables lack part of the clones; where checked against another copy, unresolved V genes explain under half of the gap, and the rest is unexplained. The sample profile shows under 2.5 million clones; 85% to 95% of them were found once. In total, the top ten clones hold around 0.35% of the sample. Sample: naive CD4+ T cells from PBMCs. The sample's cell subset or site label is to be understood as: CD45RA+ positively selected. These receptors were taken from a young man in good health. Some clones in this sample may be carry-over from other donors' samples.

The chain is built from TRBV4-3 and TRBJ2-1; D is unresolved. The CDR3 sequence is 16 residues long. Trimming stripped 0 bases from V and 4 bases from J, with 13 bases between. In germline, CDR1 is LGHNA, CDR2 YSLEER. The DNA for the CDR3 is TGCGCCAGCAGCCAAGATCTCCTCCTAGATTACAATGAGCAGTTCTTC. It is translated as CASSQDLLLDYNEQFF.

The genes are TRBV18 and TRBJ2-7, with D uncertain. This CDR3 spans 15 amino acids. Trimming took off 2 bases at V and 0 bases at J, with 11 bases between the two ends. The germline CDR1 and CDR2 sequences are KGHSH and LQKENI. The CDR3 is CASSPTRTSSYEQYF. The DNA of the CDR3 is TGTGCCAGCTCACCAACGCGTACGAGCTCCTACGAGCAGTACTTC.

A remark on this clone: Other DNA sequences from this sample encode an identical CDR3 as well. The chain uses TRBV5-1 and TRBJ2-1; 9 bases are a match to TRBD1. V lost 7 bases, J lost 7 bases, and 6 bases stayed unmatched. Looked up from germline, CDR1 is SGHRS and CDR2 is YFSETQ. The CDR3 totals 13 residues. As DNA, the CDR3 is TGCGCCAGCTCAGGGACAGGGTGGAATGAGCAGTTCTTC. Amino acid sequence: CASSGTGWNEQFF.

The CDR3 here is CASSLDGEQFF. CDR3 DNA sequence: TGTGCCAGCAGCTTAGATGGCGAGCAGTTCTTC. The chain recombines TRBV7-2 with TRBJ2-1, with unresolved D. Germline-derived CDR1 and CDR2 are SGHTA and FQGNSA. CDR3 length: 11 amino acids. V was shortened by 1 base and J by 10 bases, with 5 bases between the two germline ends.

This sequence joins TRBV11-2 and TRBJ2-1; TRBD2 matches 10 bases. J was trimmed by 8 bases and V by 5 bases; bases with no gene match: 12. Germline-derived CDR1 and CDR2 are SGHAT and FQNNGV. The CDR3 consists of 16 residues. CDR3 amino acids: CASSQGRASGSYEQFF. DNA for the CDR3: TGTGCCAGCAGCCAGGGGCGGGCTAGCGGGAGTTATGAGCAGTTCTTC.

The CDR3 bases are TGTGCCAGCAGCGGAAACAGGGGGCGCATTCCTGGGGCCAACGTCCTGACTTTC. Translating it yields CASSGNRGRIPGANVLTF. The genes are TRBV28 and TRBJ2-6; 9 nucleotides match TRBD1. CDR1 is MDHEN and CDR2 is SYDVKM in the germline V gene. V lost 6 bases, J lost 2 bases, and 11 bases stayed unmatched. The CDR3 has 18 amino acids.

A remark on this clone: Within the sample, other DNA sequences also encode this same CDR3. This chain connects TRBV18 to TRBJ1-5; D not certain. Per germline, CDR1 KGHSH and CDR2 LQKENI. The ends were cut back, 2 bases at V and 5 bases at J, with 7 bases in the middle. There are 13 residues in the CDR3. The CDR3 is CASSPSIDQPQHF. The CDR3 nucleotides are TGTGCCAGCTCACCATCAATAGATCAGCCCCAGCATTTT.

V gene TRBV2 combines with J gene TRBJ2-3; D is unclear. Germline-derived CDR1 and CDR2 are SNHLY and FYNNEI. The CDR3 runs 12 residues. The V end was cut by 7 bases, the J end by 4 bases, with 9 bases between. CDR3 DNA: TGTGCCAGCAAAAGGGAATCAGATACGCAGTATTTT. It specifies CASKRESDTQYF.

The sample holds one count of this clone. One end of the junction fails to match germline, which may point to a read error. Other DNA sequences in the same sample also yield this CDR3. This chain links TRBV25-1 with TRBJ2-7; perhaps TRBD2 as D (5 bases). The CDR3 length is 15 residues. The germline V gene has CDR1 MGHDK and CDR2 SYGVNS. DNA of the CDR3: TGCGCCAGCAGTGAACCGGGAACCCGTAGCTACGAGCAGTACTTC. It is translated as CASSEPGTRSYEQYF.

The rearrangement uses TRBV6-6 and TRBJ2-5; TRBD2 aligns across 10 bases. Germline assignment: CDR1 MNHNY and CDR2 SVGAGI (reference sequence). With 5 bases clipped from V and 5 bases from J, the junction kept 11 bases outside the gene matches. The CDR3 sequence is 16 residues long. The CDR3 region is CASSTTSGLTLETQYF. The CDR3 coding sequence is TGTGCCAGCAGTACGACTAGCGGGCTGACCCTGGAGACCCAGTACTTC.